This T cell receptor (beta chain) was captured in a study of regulatory T cells in long-lasting Graves disease. About the study: For a period under 3 months, newly diagnosed Graves' patients had taken antithyroid drugs.

Germline assignment: CDR1 LNHDA and CDR2 SQIVND (reference sequence). The CDR3 length is 12 residues. Trimming removed 7 bases from V and 7 bases from J, with 11 bases in between. This clonotype was counted ten times or more. HTBI primers from iRepertoire and Arm-PCR of CDR3 regions yielded the TCR beta libraries. TCRdb called the multiplex PCR reads again in MiXCR, with one record for every CDR3 protein. This table has about 220,000 distinct CDR3 sequences, about 19% appearing once. Time point given: newly diagnosed GD, antithyroid drugs for less than 3 months. There was RNA extracted from PBMCs, and the TCR library was made from it. The same data also went into a second study, on T cells in Graves' hyperthyroidism and ophthalmopathy. That source notes: The diagnoses drew upon clinical symptoms, serum thyroxine and TRAb, thyroid ultrasound and orbital computed tomography.

J is TRBJ1-5 and V is TRBV19; tentative D call: TRBD1 (5 bases). The sequencing here drew on peripheral blood mononuclear cells (PBMCs), taken at new diagnosis, from a patient treated with antithyroid drugs. The sequence came from a woman aged 25-40 years with Graves disease. CDR3 sequence (DNA): TGTGCCAGTACCAGAGGGGAACAGCCCCAGCATTTT. Protein: CASTRGEQPQHF.